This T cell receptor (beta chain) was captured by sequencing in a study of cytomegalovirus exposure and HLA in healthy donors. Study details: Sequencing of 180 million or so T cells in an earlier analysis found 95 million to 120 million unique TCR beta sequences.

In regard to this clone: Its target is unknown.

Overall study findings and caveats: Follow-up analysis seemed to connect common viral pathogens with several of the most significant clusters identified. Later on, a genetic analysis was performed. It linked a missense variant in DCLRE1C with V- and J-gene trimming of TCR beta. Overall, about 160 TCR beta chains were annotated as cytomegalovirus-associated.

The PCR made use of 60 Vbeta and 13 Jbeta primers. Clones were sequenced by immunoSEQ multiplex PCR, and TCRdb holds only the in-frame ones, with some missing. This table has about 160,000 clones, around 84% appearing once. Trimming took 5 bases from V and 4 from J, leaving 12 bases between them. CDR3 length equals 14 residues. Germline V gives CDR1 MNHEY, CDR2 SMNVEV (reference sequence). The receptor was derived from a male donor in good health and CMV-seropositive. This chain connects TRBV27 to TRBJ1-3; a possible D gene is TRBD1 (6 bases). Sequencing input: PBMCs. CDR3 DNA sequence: TGTGCCAGCAGTCCGCACAGGGAAGGAAACACCATATATTTT. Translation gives CASSPHREGNTIYF.